Below are 27 T cell receptor beta chains sequenced from a single sample in a study of T-cell reconstitution after alpha-beta-depleted transplantation in children. As it was prepared, the TCRbeta library received unique molecular identifiers. MiXCR was run by TCRdb on the PCR reads, yielding one entry per CDR3 protein. Here the sample spans around 680,000 distinct CDR3 sequences, approximately 15% being singletons. The sample in question was PBMCs from the stem cell graft donor, obtained from the stem cell graft. These receptors all come from a human donor who donated a stem cell graft to a child with acute myeloid leukemia.

A few counts support this clonotype. The chain links TRBV7-9 to TRBJ1-3, with 7 bases identical to TRBD1. The germline CDR1 and CDR2 sequences are SEHNR and FQNEAQ (reference sequence). V was pared by 3 bases and J by 2 bases, with 10 bases of the junction left unmatched. There are 17 residues in the CDR3. In nucleotides, the CDR3 is TGTGCCAGCAGCTTCCGAGACAGGGAGATCGCTGGAAACACCATATATTTT. Translation gives CASSFRDREIAGNTIYF.

This chain uses TRBV11-2 with TRBJ2-1, with a possible D match to TRBD1 (5 bases). V lost 1 base, J lost 6 bases, and 10 bases lay in between. The germline CDR1 and CDR2 sequences are SGHAT and FQNNGV. The CDR3 covers 14 residues. CDR3 sequence (DNA): TGTGCCAGCAGCTTAGTTACAGACAGCAATGAGCAGTTCTTC. It is translated as CASSLVTDSNEQFF.

DNA of the CDR3: TGTGCCAGCAGCTTAGGAGGACAGGGGTCCCACTATGGCTACACCTTC. Translation: CASSLGGQGSHYGYTF. This chain joins TRBV7-9 and TRBJ1-2; 9 positions match TRBD1. There are 16 residues in the CDR3. The germline V gene has CDR1 SEHNR and CDR2 FQNEAQ (reference sequence). J was trimmed by 3 bases and V by 1 base; bases with no gene match: 6. Drawing the rest from reference TRBV7-9 and TRBJ1-2, the complete variable domain is DTGVSQNPRHKITKRGQNVTFRCDPISEHNRLYWYRQTLGQGPEFLTYFQNEAQLEKSRLLSDRFSAERPKGSFSTLEIQRTEQGDSAMYLCASSLGGQGSHYGYTFGSGTRLTVV.

This clonotype came up a few times. The chain couples TRBV7-9 to TRBJ2-1; 12 bases fit TRBD1. The CDR3 covers 15 residues. Per germline, CDR1 SEHNR and CDR2 FQNEAQ (reference sequence). J was trimmed by 8 bases and V by 5 bases; bases with no gene match: 7. CDR3 residues: CASSKTGTGGYEQFF. The CDR3 nucleotides are TGTGCCAGCAGCAAAACCGGGACAGGGGGCTATGAGCAGTTCTTC.

This clonotype was counted only a few times. The chain carries TRBV20-1 and TRBJ2-1; 14 bases are a match to TRBD2. V was pared by 3 bases and J by 4 bases, with 2 bases of the junction left unmatched. This CDR3 is built from 15 residues. Looked up from germline, CDR1 is DFQATT and CDR2 is SNEGSKA (reference sequence). The CDR3, as DNA: TGCAGTGCTAGCCGGACTAGCGGGGGGTACAATGAGCAGTTCTTC. Amino acids: CSASRTSGGYNEQFF.

Worth noting for this clonotype: Possible read error: a much larger clone is one base away. CDR3 DNA: TGTGCCAGCAGGGACCGAAACAACAATCAGCAGTTCTTC. Protein: CASRDRNNNQQFF. The chain uses TRBV12-3 or TRBV12-4 and TRBJ2-1; D gene uncertain. The CDR3 spans 13 residues.

This clonotype has only a few counts. The chain is built from TRBV7-9 and TRBJ1-3; D uncertain. From germline, CDR1 is SEHNR and CDR2 FQNEAQ (reference sequence). V lost 5 bases to trimming and J lost 4 bases, with 9 bases between them. CDR3 length: 13 amino acids. The CDR3 DNA reads as TGTGCCAGCAGCCAGACGGGAGGAAACACCATATATTTT. Protein product: CASSQTGGNTIYF.

This clonotype was recorded many times. The chain carries TRBV28 and TRBJ1-5; a weak D match, TRBD1 (6 bases). Germline loops: CDR1 MDHEN, CDR2 SYDVKM. The CDR3 spans 18 residues. With 2 bases removed from V and 6 bases from J, the gap between germline ends came to 23 bases. The chain's CDR3 is CASSLPWKGGALGQPQHF. CDR3 bases: TGTGCCAGCAGTTTACCTTGGAAGGGGGGCGCGCTGGGTCAGCCCCAGCATTTT.

This clonotype was seen only a few times. For the CDR3, the DNA is TGTGCCAGCAGCTCTAGCGGGGGCCGGAAAAATGAGCAGTTCTTC. It translates to CASSSSGGRKNEQFF. The V gene is TRBV7-3, the J gene TRBJ2-1, with 10 bases identical to TRBD2. There are 15 residues in the CDR3. CDR1 and CDR2 from the germline V gene are SGHTA and FQGTGA. With V trimmed by 4 bases and J by 7 bases, 7 bases remained unmatched.

This clonotype was counted at least ten times. The genes are TRBV7-2 and TRBJ2-7; TRBD1 is a possible D gene (5 bases). V was pared by 3 bases and J by 4 bases, with 13 bases between. CDR1 and CDR2 from the germline V gene are SGHTA and FQGNSA. The length of the CDR3 is 14 residues. The CDR3 spells CASSFSQAVYEQYF. CDR3 coding DNA: TGTGCCAGCAGCTTCTCACAGGCGGTGTACGAGCAGTACTTC.

Ten or more counts support this clonotype. The chain uses TRBV11-2 and TRBJ2-3, with D unclear. Germline CDR1 reads SGHAT; CDR2 reads FQNNGV. Trimming removed 2 bases from V and 1 base from J, with 16 bases in between. The CDR3 totals 17 residues. The CDR3 loop reads CASSLSSNVHRTDTQYF. The CDR3 DNA follows: TGTGCCAGCAGCTTATCATCGAATGTACACCGCACAGATACGCAGTATTTT.

This clonotype was picked up a small number of times. The chain couples TRBV20-1 to TRBJ2-7; no reliable D call. The CDR3 length is 15 residues. Germline CDR1 reads DFQATT; CDR2 reads SNEGSKA (reference sequence). Trimming took 7 bases from V and 5 from J, leaving 24 bases between them. CDR3 protein: CSVPAHARVINEQYF. CDR3 DNA sequence: TGCAGTGTTCCCGCACACGCCCGAGTTATCAACGAGCAGTACTTC.

This clonotype was observed at least ten times. The V call is TRBV20-1, the J call TRBJ2-1; TRBD2 aligns across 9 bases. Unmatched junction bases numbered 6, after V lost 8 bases and J lost 7 bases. CDR1 and CDR2 from the germline V gene are DFQATT and SNEGSKA (reference sequence). The CDR3 spans 12 residues. CDR3 sequence reads: CSYSGGRNEQFF. The CDR3, as DNA: TGCAGTTATAGCGGGGGCAGGAATGAGCAGTTCTTC.

CDR3 coding DNA: TGTGCCACCAGTGAAAGGACAGAATCGAACACCGGGGAGCTGTTTTTT. This gives the protein CATSERTESNTGELFF. The chain couples TRBV24-1 to TRBJ2-2; tentatively, D is TRBD1 (6 bases). Germline values: CDR1 KGHDR, CDR2 SFDVKD. This CDR3 spans 16 amino acids. Deletions cut 4 bases from V and 0 bases from J, with 11 bases between.

This clonotype was detected ten times or more. The chain recombines TRBV6-1 with TRBJ1-5; D ambiguous. The CDR3 extends over 15 amino acids. V lost 6 bases, J lost 1 base, and 13 bases lay in between. Germline loops: CDR1 MNHNS, CDR2 SASEGT. CDR3 in DNA: TGTGCCAGCAGGCAGACCGAGGACAGCAATCAGCCCCAGCATTTT. It translates to CASRQTEDSNQPQHF.

The rearrangement links TRBV5-5 to TRBJ2-7; TRBD1 is a possible D gene (5 bases). The V end was cut by 4 bases, the J end by 1 base, with 12 bases between. Germline CDR1 reads SGHKS; CDR2 reads YYEKEE (reference sequence). There are 14 residues in the CDR3. CDR3 in DNA: TGTGCCAGCAGCCTCGTAGACAGATCCTACGAGCAGTACGTC. Its translation: CASSLVDRSYEQYV.

This clonotype has only a few counts. The chain couples TRBV5-6 to TRBJ2-1, with TRBD2 matching 11 bases. CDR3 length equals 14 residues. Germline loops: CDR1 SGHDT, CDR2 YYEEEE. V was clipped by 4 bases and J by 9 bases; unmatched bases: 6. CDR3 coding DNA: TGTGCCAGCAGCGCCTTACTAGCGGGGGTTGAGCAGTTCTTC. Translating it yields CASSALLAGVEQFF.

This clonotype was observed many times. The V and J genes are TRBV15 and TRBJ1-5; D call uncertain. Trimming took off 6 bases at V and 6 bases at J, with 12 bases between the two ends. Per germline, CDR1 LNHNV and CDR2 YYDKDF (reference sequence). This CDR3 comprises 13 residues. CDR3 in amino acids: CATSLRPFQPQHF. The CDR3 coding sequence is TGTGCCACCAGTCTTAGACCTTTTCAGCCCCAGCATTTT.

Concerning this clonotype itself: Compared with germline, one end of the junction differs, possibly owing to a read error. This chain connects TRBV12-3 or TRBV12-4 to TRBJ2-2; 8 nucleotides agree with TRBD1. The CDR3 loop spans 15 amino acids. This CDR3 reads CASSPWTGNSGELFF. The CDR3, as DNA: TGTGCCAGCAGTCCATGGACAGGGAACTCCGGGGAGCTGTTTTTT.

At least ten counts were recorded for this clonotype. The chain links TRBV7-2 to TRBJ1-1; no clear D gene. Per germline, CDR1 SGHTA and CDR2 FQGNSA. Trimming shortened V by 4 bases and J by 1 base, and 10 bases separated the two germline ends. The CDR3 length is 14 residues. The CDR3 coding sequence is TGTGCCAGCAGCTCCAACGGACCGAACACTGAAGCTTTCTTT. Translation gives CASSSNGPNTEAFF.

V is TRBV4-3 and J is TRBJ2-5; D perhaps matches TRBD1 (6 bases). Germline lookup yields CDR1 LGHNA and CDR2 YSLEER. The V gene lost 0 bases and the J gene lost 5 bases, with 13 bases spanning the gap. This CDR3 is built from 15 residues. CDR3 nucleotide sequence: TGCGCCAGCAGCCAAGATAGGATGGGGGCGGAGACCCAGTACTTC. It encodes CASSQDRMGAETQYF.

V usage is TRBV7-3 and J usage is TRBJ2-1; D possibly uses TRBD1 or TRBD2 (5 bases each). V was shortened by 0 bases and J by 6 bases, with 12 bases between the two germline ends. Germline V lookup: CDR1 SGHTA, CDR2 FQGTGA. The CDR3 has 15 residues. The CDR3 sequence: CASSLTLGGPNEQFF. The CDR3, as DNA: TGTGCCAGCAGCTTAACCCTTGGGGGACCCAATGAGCAGTTCTTC.

This clonotype has more than one count but fewer than ten. This chain uses TRBV7-9 with TRBJ1-3, with D tentatively TRBD1 (6 bases). The germline gives CDR1 SEHNR, CDR2 FQNEAQ (reference sequence). Trimming stripped 7 bases from V and 4 bases from J, with 14 bases between. The CDR3 length is 14 residues. The CDR3 nucleotides are TGTGCCAGCACCCAACAGGGATACGGAAACACCATATATTTT. It is translated as CASTQQGYGNTIYF.

The CDR3 sequence is CASSLGQSEKLFF. The CDR3, as DNA: TGTGCCAGCAGTTTGGGACAGTCGGAAAAACTGTTTTTT. The chain has TRBV27 and TRBJ1-4, with 7 positions matching TRBD1. The ends lost 3 bases at V and 8 bases at J; junction bases unmatched: 3. This CDR3 spans 13 amino acids. The germline V gene encodes CDR1 MNHEY and CDR2 SMNVEV (reference sequence).

The J gene is TRBJ2-6, the V gene TRBV7-2, with D tentatively TRBD1 (5 bases). Trimming cost V 0 bases and J 0 bases, with 12 bases left between them. The CDR3 runs to 18 residues. The germline V gene has CDR1 SGHTA and CDR2 FQGNSA. CDR3 nucleotide sequence: TGTGCCAGCAGCTTAGCGACAGTAATCAGCTCTGGGGCCAACGTCCTGACTTTC. Protein: CASSLATVISSGANVLTF.

The chain uses TRBV7-2 and TRBJ1-3; 8 nucleotides line up with TRBD1. V was pared by 7 bases and J by 1 base, with 6 bases of the junction left unmatched. Germline V CDR1 and CDR2: SGHTA, FQGNSA. The CDR3 length is 15 residues. CDR3 amino acids: CASTMTGDSGNTIYF. Written as DNA, the CDR3 is TGTGCCAGCACCATGACAGGGGATTCTGGAAACACCATATATTTT.

This clonotype was seen a few times. CDR3 DNA: TGTGCCAGCAGCAATAAGGCAGGACACACCGGGGAGCTGTTTTTT. Amino acid sequence: CASSNKAGHTGELFF. The rearrangement joins TRBV7-3 to TRBJ2-2; the D is unclear. Germline CDR1 is SGHTA and CDR2 is FQGTGA. The germline V and J ends were trimmed by 5 bases and 3 bases, with 13 bases remaining between them. This CDR3 has 15 amino acids.